The rows below give T cell receptor beta chains drawn from one sample of a study of T-cell memory formation after mild COVID-19. TCRdb analysed the 5' RACE reads with MiXCR anew, one entry per CDR3 protein. Among a few hundred thousand distinct CDR3 sequences listed, roughly 20% were seen once. The sequenced sample consisted of PBMCs or a T cell subset sorted from them (not recorded which). Every receptor here comes from an adult woman who had mild COVID-19 (a few samples of this study predate the infection). Cell type and time point are not known. CDR3s include the opening cysteine and the closing phenylalanine or tryptophan. Each record gives: D gene, clone size, J gene, V gene, CDR3 protein, CDR3 DNA. The D gene is left open where the match is weak. Not every row has a clone size; where given, it reads once, few, many or a size class.

D: .
size: few
J: TRBJ2-7
V: TRBV7-9
CDR3: CASSSVDPYEQYF
DNA: TGTGCCAGCAGCTCCGTAGACCCATACGAGCAGTACTTC

D: .
size: .
J: TRBJ1-6
V: TRBV6-5
CDR3: CASAFLWESPLHF
DNA: TGTGCCAGCGCTTTCCTCTGGGAATCACCCCTCCACTTT

D: TRBD2
size: .
J: TRBJ2-1
V: TRBV5-1
CDR3: CASSLTSAVYNEQFF
DNA: TGCGCCAGCAGCTTAACTAGCGCAGTATACAATGAGCAGTTCTTC

D: TRBD2
size: .
J: TRBJ2-7
V: TRBV15
CDR3: CATARLADDYEQYF
DNA: TGTGCCACCGCAAGACTAGCCGATGATTACGAGCAGTACTTC

D: .
size: few
J: TRBJ1-1
V: TRBV30
CDR3: CAWSVKPAWLDAFF
DNA: TGTGCCTGGAGTGTAAAGCCAGCCTGGCTAGACGCTTTCTTT

D: .
size: few
J: TRBJ2-7
V: TRBV6-6
CDR3: CASSYSDHSYEQYF
DNA: TGTGCCAGCAGTTACTCAGACCACTCCTACGAGCAGTACTTC

D: .
size: .
J: TRBJ2-7
V: TRBV7-6
CDR3: CASSLGPTSSYEQYF
DNA: TGTGCCAGCAGCTTAGGTCCGACCTCCTCCTACGAGCAGTACTTC

D: TRBD1
size: few
J: TRBJ2-1
V: TRBV7-9
CDR3: CASVSRGLNEQFF
DNA: TGTGCCAGCGTCAGCAGGGGGCTGAATGAGCAGTTCTTC

D: TRBD2
size: .
J: TRBJ2-7
V: TRBV29-1
CDR3: CSVDQRDSYEQYF
DNA: TGCAGCGTTGACCAGCGGGACTCCTACGAGCAGTACTTC

D: TRBD1
size: few
J: TRBJ1-6
V: TRBV6-5
CDR3: CATRDRVDLTLHF
DNA: TGTGCCACGCGGGACAGGGTTGACCTAACCCTCCACTTT

D: .
size: .
J: TRBJ1-1
V: TRBV4-1
CDR3: CASSQDLENTEAFF
DNA: TGCGCCAGCAGCCAGGATTTAGAGAACACTGAAGCTTTCTTT

D: .
size: few
J: TRBJ2-1
V: TRBV2
CDR3: CASSFPGTQYNEQFF
DNA: TGTGCCAGCAGTTTCCCCGGGACCCAATACAATGAGCAGTTCTTC

D: TRBD1
size: .
J: TRBJ2-3
V: TRBV6-5
CDR3: CASSGRTGGSTDTQYF
DNA: TGTGCCAGCAGCGGACGGACAGGGGGAAGCACAGATACGCAGTATTTT

D: TRBD2
size: few
J: TRBJ2-7
V: TRBV7-2
CDR3: CASSLALAGEGEQYF
DNA: TGTGCCAGCAGCTTAGCTCTAGCGGGAGAGGGCGAGCAGTACTTC

D: TRBD2
size: .
J: TRBJ2-1
V: TRBV11-2
CDR3: CASSKKGLGYEQFF
DNA: TGTGCCAGCAGCAAAAAGGGACTAGGCTATGAGCAGTTCTTC

D: .
size: .
J: TRBJ1-1
V: TRBV20-1
CDR3: CSARGFLGTMNTEAFF
DNA: TGCAGTGCTAGAGGGTTCTTAGGGACCATGAACACTGAAGCTTTCTTT

D: .
size: .
J: TRBJ2-3
V: TRBV6-5
CDR3: CASMKRSSTDTQYF
DNA: TGTGCCAGCATGAAGCGGAGCAGCACAGATACGCAGTATTTT

D: .
size: few
J: TRBJ1-1
V: TRBV21-1
CDR3: CARTGFDHTEAFF
DNA: TGTGCCAGGACAGGGTTTGATCACACTGAAGCTTTCTTT

D: .
size: .
J: TRBJ2-5
V: TRBV7-2
CDR3: CASSVPDRWAEKETQYF
DNA: TGTGCCAGCAGCGTTCCGGACAGATGGGCTGAAAAAGAGACCCAGTACTTC

D: .
size: .
J: TRBJ2-1
V: TRBV7-6
CDR3: CASSSSLGFRDEQFF
DNA: TGTGCCAGCAGCTCATCGTTAGGGTTTCGGGATGAGCAGTTCTTC

D: TRBD2
size: .
J: TRBJ2-1
V: TRBV7-2
CDR3: CASSPLAGYYNEQFF
DNA: TGTGCCAGCAGCCCCTTAGCGGGATACTACAATGAGCAGTTCTTC

D: .
size: .
J: TRBJ1-2
V: TRBV7-9
CDR3: CASSLFPDNYGYTF
DNA: TGTGCCAGCAGCTTATTCCCGGATAACTATGGCTACACCTTC

D: .
size: .
J: TRBJ2-4
V: TRBV5-4
CDR3: CASSSGGAQNIQYF
DNA: TGTGCCAGCAGCTCCGGAGGGGCACAAAACATTCAGTACTTC

D: .
size: many
J: TRBJ1-3
V: TRBV5-1
CDR3: CASSKDGLSGNTIYF
DNA: TGCGCCAGCAGCAAGGACGGCCTCTCTGGAAACACCATATATTTT

D: TRBD1
size: .
J: TRBJ1-1
V: TRBV5-1
CDR3: CASSRTTGPDTEAFF
DNA: TGCGCCAGCAGCAGGACGACAGGGCCGGACACTGAAGCTTTCTTT

D: .
size: .
J: TRBJ2-7
V: TRBV27
CDR3: CASSSRGTPSYEQYF
DNA: TGTGCCAGCAGTAGCCGCGGGACCCCCTCCTACGAGCAGTACTTC

D: .
size: few
J: TRBJ1-1
V: TRBV12-3/TRBV12-4
CDR3: CASSLSAGGAEAFF
DNA: TGTGCCAGCAGTTTATCGGCCGGGGGGGCTGAAGCTTTCTTT

D: .
size: .
J: TRBJ2-4
V: TRBV12-5
CDR3: CASGGSLGDIQYF
DNA: TGTGCTAGTGGGGGCTCCTTAGGGGACATTCAGTACTTC

D: .
size: .
J: TRBJ1-3
V: TRBV12-3/TRBV12-4
CDR3: CASSLATGRVNTIYF
DNA: TGTGCCAGCAGTTTAGCTACCGGGAGGGTAAACACCATATATTTT

D: .
size: .
J: TRBJ1-6
V: TRBV20-1
CDR3: CSARDRANSPLHF
DNA: TGCAGTGCTAGAGATCGGGCCAATTCACCCCTCCACTTT

D: .
size: many
J: TRBJ2-3
V: TRBV7-3
CDR3: CASSFGTPSTDTQYF
DNA: TGTGCCAGCAGCTTCGGGACTCCCAGCACAGATACGCAGTATTTT

D: .
size: .
J: TRBJ1-2
V: TRBV20-1
CDR3: CSARDLRGGVGYTF
DNA: TGCAGTGCTAGAGATCTGCGGGGAGGGGTGGGCTACACCTTC

D: TRBD2
size: .
J: TRBJ2-1
V: TRBV6-2/TRBV6-3
CDR3: CASRLAGGSEQFF
DNA: TGTGCCAGCCGGCTAGCGGGAGGTTCAGAGCAGTTCTTC

D: .
size: many
J: TRBJ2-7
V: TRBV20-1
CDR3: CSASIRADGSYEQYF
DNA: TGCAGTGCTAGTATTCGGGCGGACGGCTCCTACGAGCAGTACTTC

D: .
size: few
J: TRBJ1-1
V: TRBV19
CDR3: CASRGTEAFF
DNA: TGTGCCAGTAGGGGCACTGAAGCTTTCTTT

D: TRBD2
size: .
J: TRBJ2-1
V: TRBV3-1
CDR3: CASSQAIVAGGNHEQFF
DNA: TGTGCCAGCAGCCAAGCGATCGTTGCGGGGGGGAACCATGAGCAGTTCTTC

D: TRBD2
size: .
J: TRBJ2-5
V: TRBV2
CDR3: CASTDLGLGETQYF
DNA: TGTGCCAGCACCGACCTGGGACTAGGAGAGACCCAGTACTTC

D: TRBD2
size: .
J: TRBJ2-1
V: TRBV7-3
CDR3: CASSAGLLSYNEQFF
DNA: TGTGCCAGCAGCGCGGGACTACTATCCTACAATGAGCAGTTCTTC

D: TRBD1
size: once
J: TRBJ2-3
V: TRBV27
CDR3: CGSSPRPAGGRDTQYF
DNA: TGTGGGAGCAGTCCCAGACCGGCAGGGGGCAGAGATACGCAGTATTTT

D: .
size: few
J: TRBJ2-2
V: TRBV29-1
CDR3: CSVEIATGELFF
DNA: TGCAGCGTTGAAATAGCGACCGGGGAGCTGTTTTTT

D: TRBD2
size: few
J: TRBJ2-7
V: TRBV5-1
CDR3: CASSLGSGDSYEQYF
DNA: TGCGCCAGCAGCTTGGGTAGCGGGGACTCCTACGAGCAGTACTTC

D: .
size: few
J: TRBJ2-7
V: TRBV9
CDR3: CASSETGNEQYF
DNA: TGTGCCAGCAGCGAAACAGGGAACGAGCAGTACTTC

D: TRBD1
size: .
J: TRBJ2-7
V: TRBV7-6
CDR3: CASTQGAQAYEQYF
DNA: TGTGCCAGCACACAGGGGGCACAAGCCTACGAGCAGTACTTC

D: .
size: .
J: TRBJ1-5
V: TRBV18
CDR3: CASSARRYSNQPQHF
DNA: TGTGCCAGCTCAGCCCGACGATATAGCAATCAGCCCCAGCATTTT

D: .
size: .
J: TRBJ2-3
V: TRBV21-1
CDR3: CASMGGDTQYF
DNA: TGTGCCAGCATGGGGGGAGATACGCAGTATTTT

D: .
size: .
J: TRBJ2-7
V: TRBV4-1
CDR3: CASSHPRAVEQYF
DNA: TGCGCCAGCAGCCACCCCCGAGCTGTCGAGCAGTACTTC